The 19 T cell receptor beta chains below all came from one sample that was sequenced in a study of blood T cell repertoires in COVID-19. The protocol was immunoSEQ multiplex PCR, while the TCRdb copy is restricted to in-frame clones and leaves out a portion. Of roughly 220,000 clones listed, around nine tenths are singletons. The sequencing sample was made of PBMCs or T cells enriched from blood (not recorded which). The receptors originated from a woman in her fifties or sixties with acute COVID-19.

The genes are TRBV5-1 and TRBJ2-7; 7 bases are a match to TRBD1. Trimming cost V 4 bases and J 4 bases; bases outside gene matches: 11. From germline, CDR1 is SGHRS and CDR2 YFSETQ. The CDR3 has 15 residues. The CDR3 nucleotides read TGCGCCAGCAGCCATAGACAGGGATCACGGTACGAGCAGTACTTC. Translation gives CASSHRQGSRYEQYF. Filled out from reference TRBV5-1 and TRBJ2-7, the complete variable domain reads KAGVTQTPRYLIKTRGQQVTLSCSPISGHRSVSWYQQTPGQGLQFLFEYFSETQRNKGNFPGRFSGRQFSNSRSEMNVSTLELGDSALYLCASSHRQGSRYEQYFGPGTRLTVT.

This clone was seen only a few times. Written as DNA, the CDR3 is TGTGCCAGCATGGTGACATTCAACACTGAAGCTTTCTTT. Its translation is CASMVTFNTEAFF. The chain uses TRBV6-5 and TRBJ1-1; no definite D call. Per germline, CDR1 MNHEY and CDR2 SVGAGI. The CDR3 has 13 amino acids. Trimming removed 7 bases at V and 2 bases at J, with 11 bases between.

CDR3 in amino acids: CASSLMGTSGSYEQYF. CDR3 coding DNA: TGTGCCAGCAGTTTGATGGGGACTAGCGGGAGTTACGAGCAGTACTTC. The V call is TRBV28, the J call TRBJ2-7; 14 bases are shared with TRBD2. The V gene end was trimmed by 3 bases and the J gene end by 4 bases; junction bases not matched to a gene: 5. This CDR3 contains 16 residues. Germline CDR1 and CDR2: MDHEN and SYDVKM.

The CDR3 sequence: CASSLGGSIGNQPQHF. The CDR3 nucleotides read TGTGCCAGCAGTTTAGGGGGCTCAATTGGGAATCAGCCCCAGCATTTT. The chain recombines TRBV27 with TRBJ1-5, with D perhaps TRBD1 (6 bases). The CDR3 runs to 16 residues. Trimming left V 2 bases short and J 4 bases short, with 15 bases between. Germline CDR1 and CDR2: MNHEY and SMNVEV (reference sequence).

The genes are TRBV4-3 and TRBJ1-5, with D possibly matching TRBD1 (6 bases). The CDR3 extends over 14 amino acids. Germline V gene data show CDR1 as LGHNA and CDR2 as YSLEER. The ends were cut back, 5 bases at V and 3 bases at J, with 11 bases in the middle. The CDR3 spells CASSRGLVNQPQHF. The DNA for the CDR3 is TGCGCCAGCAGCAGGGGGTTGGTCAATCAGCCCCAGCATTTT.

The chain links TRBV9 to TRBJ2-1, with D maybe TRBD1 (6 bases). The CDR3 covers 14 residues. Germline loops: CDR1 SGDLS, CDR2 YYNGEE. Trimming took 0 bases from V and 7 from J, leaving 11 bases between them. Written as DNA, the CDR3 is TGTGCCAGCAGCGTAGTGTTGGGGGCGAATGAGCAGTTCTTC. It translates to CASSVVLGANEQFF.

The chain carries TRBV7-3 and TRBJ2-1, with 13 bases fitting TRBD2. Trimming cost V 5 bases and J 5 bases; bases outside gene matches: 6. Germline V gene data show CDR1 as SGHTA and CDR2 as FQGTGA. The CDR3 runs 16 residues. Written as DNA, the CDR3 is TGTGCCAGCAGCGCCCGTGGGACTAGCGGGGACAATGAGCAGTTCTTC. It is translated as CASSARGTSGDNEQFF.

The chain recombines TRBV29-1 with TRBJ2-2; D gene unclear. This CDR3 has 13 amino acids. Trimming pared 8 bases from V and 1 base from J, leaving 11 bases between. Germline assignment: CDR1 SQVTM and CDR2 ANQGSEA. The CDR3 spells CSSTVQNTGELFF. CDR3 nucleotide sequence: TGCAGCTCCACCGTACAGAACACCGGGGAGCTGTTTTTT.

The chain joins TRBV9 to TRBJ1-2, with D possibly TRBD1 on 5 matching bases. Trimming stripped 0 bases from V and 5 bases from J, with 17 bases between. Germline CDR1 reads SGDLS; CDR2 reads YYNGEE. The CDR3 covers 16 residues. The CDR3, as DNA: TGTGCCAGCAGCGTAGGGGCAGGGAGGTCAGGGTATGGCTACACCTTC. It specifies CASSVGAGRSGYGYTF.

The chain has TRBV2 and TRBJ2-3; the D gene is possibly TRBD2 (5 bases). V shed 5 bases and J shed 3 bases, with 12 bases lying between them. The germline V gene has CDR1 SNHLY and CDR2 FYNNEI. This CDR3 contains 14 residues. CDR3 sequence reads: CASSLDYVTDTQYF. In nucleotides, the CDR3 is TGTGCCAGCAGTTTAGACTATGTGACAGATACGCAGTATTTT.

The chain employs TRBV7-2 and TRBJ2-6; a possible D gene is TRBD1 (5 bases). Germline CDR1 reads SGHTA; CDR2 reads FQGNSA. The germline V and J ends were trimmed by 0 bases and 1 base, with 7 bases remaining between them. The CDR3 is 16 amino acids. This chain's CDR3 is CASSLAPGSGANVLTF. Written as DNA, the CDR3 is TGTGCCAGCAGCTTAGCCCCAGGGTCTGGGGCCAACGTCCTGACTTTC. The full variable domain, in which reference TRBV7-2 and TRBJ2-6 provide the parts outside the CDR3, is GAGVSQSPSNKVTEKGKDVELRCDPISGHTALYWYRQSLGQGLEFLIYFQGNSAPDKSGLPSDRFSAERTGGSVSTLTIQRTQQEDSAVYLCASSLAPGSGANVLTFGAGSRLTVL.

This chain links TRBV7-9 with TRBJ2-6; a possible D gene is TRBD1 (6 bases). From germline, CDR1 is SEHNR and CDR2 FQNEAQ (reference sequence). Trimming removed 10 bases from V and 0 bases from J, with 10 bases in between. The CDR3 spans 14 residues. The CDR3 DNA reads as TGTGCCATCTCACAGGGCTCTGGGGCCAACGTCCTGACTTTC. Its protein product is CAISQGSGANVLTF. Full variable domain (missing parts from reference TRBV7-9 and TRBJ2-6): DTGVSQNPRHKITKRGQNVTFRCDPISEHNRLYWYRQTLGQGPEFLTYFQNEAQLEKSRLLSDRFSAERPKGSFSTLEIQRTEQGDSAMYLCAISQGSGANVLTFGAGSRLTVL.

V gene TRBV15 combines with J gene TRBJ2-1, with 10 positions matching TRBD2. The CDR3 length is 15 residues. CDR1 LNHNV and CDR2 YYDKDF come from the germline V gene (reference sequence). The V gene end was trimmed by 8 bases and the J gene end by 7 bases; junction bases not matched to a gene: 11. The CDR3 DNA sequence: TGTGCCACCCTGGGGACTAGCGTCGATCCGAATGAGCAGTTCTTC. This encodes CATLGTSVDPNEQFF.

V usage is TRBV7-6 and J usage is TRBJ2-7, with D unresolved. Per germline, CDR1 SGHVS and CDR2 FNYEAQ. Trimming pared 5 bases from V and 0 bases from J, leaving 20 bases between. The CDR3 has 17 amino acids. The CDR3 region has the DNA TGTGCCAGCAGCCACGGATTACAGCCATCGCCCTCCTACGAGCAGTACTTC. This encodes CASSHGLQPSPSYEQYF.

The chain carries TRBV5-8 and TRBJ2-5, with TRBD1 matching 9 bases. With V trimmed by 2 bases and J by 1 base, 6 bases remained unmatched. This CDR3 comprises 16 residues. From germline, CDR1 is SGHTS and CDR2 YDEGEE. CDR3 residues: CASSFGTGRRQETQYF. For the CDR3, the DNA is TGTGCCAGCAGCTTCGGGACAGGGCGACGCCAAGAGACCCAGTACTTC.

This chain connects TRBV5-1 to TRBJ2-2, with 8 bases aligning to TRBD1. The CDR3 runs to 15 residues. The germline V gene encodes CDR1 SGHRS and CDR2 YFSETQ. The ends lost 5 bases at V and 4 bases at J; junction bases unmatched: 7. The CDR3 reads CASRRTGISTGELFF. CDR3 sequence (DNA): TGCGCCAGCAGGCGGACAGGGATTTCCACCGGGGAGCTGTTTTTT.

V usage is TRBV21-1 and J usage is TRBJ2-5; the listed D gene, TRBD2, was not tested against the DNA. TRBV21-1 constitutes a pseudogene. The CDR3 runs to 15 residues. CDR3 region: CASSLFPRRWETQYF. DNA for the CDR3: TGTGCCAGCAGCCTCTTCCCCCGCCGGTGGGAGACCCAGTACTTC.

This clone occurred once. V is TRBV15 and J is TRBJ2-1; D is unresolved. This CDR3 is built from 14 residues. Germline lookup yields CDR1 LNHNV and CDR2 YYDKDF (reference sequence). Trimming took 3 bases from V and 2 from J, leaving 8 bases between them. In DNA form, the CDR3 reads TGTGCCACCAGCAGCCCGACAACCTACAATGAGCAGTTCTTC. It yields the protein CATSSPTTYNEQFF. Looking up the rest from reference TRBV15 and TRBJ2-1 gives the full variable domain: DAMVIQNPRYQVTQFGKPVTLSCSQTLNHNVMYWYQQKSSQAPKLLFHYYDKDFNNEADTPDNFQSRRPNTSFCFLDIRSPGLGDTAMYLCATSSPTTYNEQFFGPGTRLTVL.

V usage is TRBV7-3 and J usage is TRBJ2-6; 10 bases agree with TRBD2. In germline, CDR1 is SGHTA, CDR2 FQGTGA. The CDR3 has 17 residues. Trimming took 1 base from V and 2 from J; bases not matched to a gene: 2. CDR3 amino acids: CASSLSSGRAGANVLTF. The CDR3 nucleotides are TGTGCCAGCAGCTTAAGCAGCGGGAGGGCTGGGGCCAACGTCCTGACTTTC. Supplemented by reference TRBV7-3 and TRBJ2-6, the full variable domain reads GAGVSQTPSNKVTEKGKYVELRCDPISGHTALYWYRQSLGQGPEFLIYFQGTGAADDSGLPNDRFFAVRPEGSVSTLKIQRTERGDSAVYLCASSLSSGRAGANVLTFGAGSRLTVL.